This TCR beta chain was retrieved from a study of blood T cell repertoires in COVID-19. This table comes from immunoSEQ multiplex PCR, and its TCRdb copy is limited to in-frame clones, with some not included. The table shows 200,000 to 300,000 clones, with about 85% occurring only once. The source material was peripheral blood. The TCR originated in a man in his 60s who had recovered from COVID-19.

The CDR3 bases are TGCGCCAGCGGAAGACAGGGAAGAGATACGCAGTATTTT. This translates into CASGRQGRDTQYF. V usage is TRBV5-1 and J usage is TRBJ2-3; TRBD1 matches at 7 bases. CDR3 size: 13 residues. Germline-derived CDR1 and CDR2 are SGHRS and YFSETQ. J gave up 5 bases and V 7 bases, and 7 bases lay outside the gene matches.